A selection of T cell receptor beta chains follows, all from one sample in a study of low-dose radiotherapy and immunotherapy resistance in tumors. TCRdb used MiXCR to reprocess the reads, holding one entry per CDR3 protein. Here the sample spans about 39,000 distinct CDR3 sequences, roughly 30% being singletons. This specimen consisted of PBMCs, obtained before treatment. Receptors were obtained from a male donor with gallbladder cancer. CDR3s include the opening cysteine and the closing phenylalanine or tryptophan. The order of the fields is J gene, clone size, D gene, V gene, CDR3 DNA, CDR3 protein. D genes are given only for firm matches. Not every row has a clone size; where given, it reads once, few, many or a size class.

J gene: TRBJ2-5
clone size: .
D gene: .
V gene: TRBV20-1
CDR3 DNA: TGCAGTGCTAGGGAACCCCTAGGGCGCCAAGAGACCCAGTACTTC
CDR3 protein: CSAREPLGRQETQYF

J gene: TRBJ2-1
clone size: many
D gene: TRBD1
V gene: TRBV14
CDR3 DNA: TGTGCCAGCAGCCGGGACAGACGAAATGAGCAGTTCTTC
CDR3 protein: CASSRDRRNEQFF

J gene: TRBJ2-3
clone size: many
D gene: .
V gene: TRBV20-1
CDR3 DNA: TGCAGTGCTAAATCTGGGACAACTAGCACAGATACGCAGTATTTT
CDR3 protein: CSAKSGTTSTDTQYF

J gene: TRBJ2-4
clone size: .
D gene: .
V gene: TRBV6-6
CDR3 DNA: TGTGCCGGCAGTGACAGCGGGTCCGACATTCAGTACTTC
CDR3 protein: CAGSDSGSDIQYF

J gene: TRBJ2-7
clone size: few
D gene: .
V gene: TRBV11-2
CDR3 DNA: TGTGCCAGCAGCTTAGTGGGCAGGTCAATCTACGAGCAGTACTTC
CDR3 protein: CASSLVGRSIYEQYF

J gene: TRBJ2-3
clone size: many
D gene: TRBD2
V gene: TRBV7-8
CDR3 DNA: TGTGCCAGCAGCTTACTAGCGGGGGCGGAAGATACGCAGTATTTT
CDR3 protein: CASSLLAGAEDTQYF

J gene: TRBJ2-3
clone size: medium-sized
D gene: TRBD2
V gene: TRBV13
CDR3 DNA: TGTGCCAGCAGCCCGCGACTAGCGGGAGGGCCTGGAGATACGCAGTATTTT
CDR3 protein: CASSPRLAGGPGDTQYF

J gene: TRBJ1-1
clone size: few
D gene: .
V gene: TRBV28
CDR3 DNA: TGTGCCAGTCGATTGCGGGCTGAAGCTTTCTTT
CDR3 protein: CASRLRAEAFF

J gene: TRBJ2-3
clone size: .
D gene: TRBD1
V gene: TRBV5-4
CDR3 DNA: TGTGCCAGCAGCCTAGGGACAGGGGGCTTAGATACGCAGTATTTT
CDR3 protein: CASSLGTGGLDTQYF

J gene: TRBJ2-3
clone size: .
D gene: TRBD2
V gene: TRBV5-8
CDR3 DNA: TGTGCCAGCAGCTGGGGACTAGCGGGGAGCACAGATACGCAGTATTTT
CDR3 protein: CASSWGLAGSTDTQYF

J gene: TRBJ1-4
clone size: many
D gene: TRBD1
V gene: TRBV7-6
CDR3 DNA: TGTGCCAGCAGCCCAGGGACAGTTATCGAAGAAAAACTGTTTTTT
CDR3 protein: CASSPGTVIEEKLFF

J gene: TRBJ2-3
clone size: many
D gene: .
V gene: TRBV7-2
CDR3 DNA: TGTGCGGACGAGGGGGCGGGGTGCACAGATACGCAGTATTTT
CDR3 protein: CADEGAGCTDTQYF

J gene: TRBJ2-2
clone size: many
D gene: .
V gene: TRBV12-3/TRBV12-4
CDR3 DNA: TGTGCCAGCAGTTTTAACACCGGGGAGCTGTTTTTT
CDR3 protein: CASSFNTGELFF

J gene: TRBJ2-1
clone size: many
D gene: .
V gene: TRBV7-9
CDR3 DNA: TGTGCCAGCAGCCGTGAAGTAGACAATGAGCAGTTCTTC
CDR3 protein: CASSREVDNEQFF

J gene: TRBJ1-2
clone size: many
D gene: TRBD1
V gene: TRBV7-2
CDR3 DNA: TGTGCCAGCAGCTTAGTCCAGGGGGCAGGTGGCTACACCTTC
CDR3 protein: CASSLVQGAGGYTF

J gene: TRBJ2-1
clone size: many
D gene: TRBD2
V gene: TRBV20-1
CDR3 DNA: TGCAGTGCTAGAGATTGGGCTAGCGGGAGTGGTGGTGAGCAGTTCTTC
CDR3 protein: CSARDWASGSGGEQFF

J gene: TRBJ2-7
clone size: many
D gene: TRBD2
V gene: TRBV19
CDR3 DNA: TGTGCCAGTAGTGAGACTAGCGGCCTTACTCGGATCTACGAGCAGTACTTC
CDR3 protein: CASSETSGLTRIYEQYF

J gene: TRBJ1-2
clone size: many
D gene: .
V gene: TRBV21-1
CDR3 DNA: TGTGCCAGCAGCACGCGCAGACAGGCGACACTAATAGCTAACTATGGCTACACCTTC
CDR3 protein: CASSTRRQATLIANYGYTF

J gene: TRBJ1-2
clone size: many
D gene: TRBD1
V gene: TRBV29-1
CDR3 DNA: TGCAGCGTTGAAGATCGCAAGGGGGCGATCTATGGCTACACCTTC
CDR3 protein: CSVEDRKGAIYGYTF

J gene: TRBJ2-3
clone size: many
D gene: .
V gene: TRBV24-1
CDR3 DNA: TGTGCCACCAGTGATCCCACAGATACGCAGTATTTT
CDR3 protein: CATSDPTDTQYF

J gene: TRBJ1-2
clone size: many
D gene: .
V gene: TRBV7-9
CDR3 DNA: TGTGCCAGCAGCTTAGGCGACAGCCCCTATGGCTACACCTTC
CDR3 protein: CASSLGDSPYGYTF

J gene: TRBJ2-3
clone size: .
D gene: TRBD2
V gene: TRBV13
CDR3 DNA: TGTGCCAGCAGCTCTAGCGGGTACACAGATACGCAGTATTTT
CDR3 protein: CASSSSGYTDTQYF

J gene: TRBJ2-7
clone size: once
D gene: .
V gene: TRBV11-2
CDR3 DNA: TGTGCCAGCAGCTTAGCACTGCTCTCCTCCTACGAGCAGTACTTC
CDR3 protein: CASSLALLSSYEQYF

J gene: TRBJ2-7
clone size: .
D gene: TRBD1
V gene: TRBV27
CDR3 DNA: TGTGCCAGCAGTTTCCACCGCCCGGGACAGGGGTACGAGCAGTACTTC
CDR3 protein: CASSFHRPGQGYEQYF

J gene: TRBJ2-7
clone size: many
D gene: TRBD2
V gene: TRBV3-1
CDR3 DNA: TGTGCCAGCAGCGACCTAGCGGGGACTACCTCCTACGAGCAGTACTTC
CDR3 protein: CASSDLAGTTSYEQYF